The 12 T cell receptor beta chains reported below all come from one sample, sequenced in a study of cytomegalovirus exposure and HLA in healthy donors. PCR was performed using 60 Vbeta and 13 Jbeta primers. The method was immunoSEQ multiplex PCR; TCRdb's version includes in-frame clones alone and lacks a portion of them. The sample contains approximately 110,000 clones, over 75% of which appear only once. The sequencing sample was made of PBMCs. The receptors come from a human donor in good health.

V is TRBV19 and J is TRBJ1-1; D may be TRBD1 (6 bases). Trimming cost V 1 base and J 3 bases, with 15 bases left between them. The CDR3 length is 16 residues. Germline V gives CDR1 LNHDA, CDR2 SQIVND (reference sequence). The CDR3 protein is CASSIVTGTRYTEAFF. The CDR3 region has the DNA TGTGCCAGTAGTATAGTAACCGGGACACGATACACTGAAGCTTTCTTT.

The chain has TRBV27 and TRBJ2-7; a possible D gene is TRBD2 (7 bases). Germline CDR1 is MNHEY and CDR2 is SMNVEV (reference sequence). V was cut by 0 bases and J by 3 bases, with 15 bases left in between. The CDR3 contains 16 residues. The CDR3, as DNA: TGTGCCAGCAGTTTATCAGGACGGGGGGCTTTCTACGAGCAGTACTTC. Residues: CASSLSGRGAFYEQYF.

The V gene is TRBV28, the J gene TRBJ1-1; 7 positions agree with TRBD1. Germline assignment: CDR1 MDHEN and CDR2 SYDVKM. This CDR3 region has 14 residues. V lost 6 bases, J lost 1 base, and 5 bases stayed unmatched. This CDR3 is CASREGTANTEAFF. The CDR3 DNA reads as TGTGCCAGCAGAGAAGGGACAGCGAACACTGAAGCTTTCTTT. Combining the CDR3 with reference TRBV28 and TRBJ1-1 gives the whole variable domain DVKVTQSSRYLVKRTGEKVFLECVQDMDHENMFWYRQDPGLGLRLIYFSYDVKMKEKGDIPEGYSVSREKKERFSLILESASTNQTSMYLCASREGTANTEAFFGQGTRLTVV.

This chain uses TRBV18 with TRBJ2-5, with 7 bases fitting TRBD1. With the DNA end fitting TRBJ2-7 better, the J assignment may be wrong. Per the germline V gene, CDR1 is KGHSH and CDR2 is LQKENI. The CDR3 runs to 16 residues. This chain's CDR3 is CASSINTGDISYEQYF. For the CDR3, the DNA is TGTGCCAGCTCAATAAACACAGGGGACATCTCCTACGAGCAGTACTTC.

CDR3 residues: CASSIRGVGGYNEQFF. As DNA, the CDR3 is TGTGCCAGTAGTATACGCGGAGTTGGAGGATACAATGAGCAGTTCTTC. The rearrangement joins TRBV19 to TRBJ2-1; a weak D match, TRBD2 (5 bases). V gave up 2 bases and J gave up 4 bases, with 15 bases separating them. Germline CDR1 reads LNHDA; CDR2 reads SQIVND (reference sequence). The CDR3 covers 16 residues.

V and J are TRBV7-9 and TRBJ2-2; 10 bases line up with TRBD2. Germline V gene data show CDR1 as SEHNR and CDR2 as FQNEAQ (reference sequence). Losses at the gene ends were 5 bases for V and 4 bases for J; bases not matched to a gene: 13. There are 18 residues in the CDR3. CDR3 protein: CASSPWTSGLEGTGELFF. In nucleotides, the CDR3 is TGTGCCAGCAGCCCTTGGACTAGCGGATTAGAGGGCACCGGGGAGCTGTTTTTT.

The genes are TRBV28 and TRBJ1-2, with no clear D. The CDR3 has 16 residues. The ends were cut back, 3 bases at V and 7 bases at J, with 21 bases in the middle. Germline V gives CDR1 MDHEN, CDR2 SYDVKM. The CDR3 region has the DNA TGTGCCAGCAGTTTTGAGTCCCCTCGTCCCCTAGGTGGCTACACCTTC. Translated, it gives CASSFESPRPLGGYTF.

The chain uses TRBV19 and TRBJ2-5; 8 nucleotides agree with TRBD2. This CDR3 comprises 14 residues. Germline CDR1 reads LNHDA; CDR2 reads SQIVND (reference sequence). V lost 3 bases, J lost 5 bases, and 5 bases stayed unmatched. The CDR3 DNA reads TGTGCCAGTAGTATTTCGGCTAGCGGGGAGACCCAGTACTTC. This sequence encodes CASSISASGETQYF.

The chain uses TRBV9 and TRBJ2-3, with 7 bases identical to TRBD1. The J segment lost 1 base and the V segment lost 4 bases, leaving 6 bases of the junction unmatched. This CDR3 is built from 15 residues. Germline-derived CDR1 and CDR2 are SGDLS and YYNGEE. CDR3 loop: CASSRTTGGTDTQYF. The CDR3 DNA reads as TGTGCCAGCAGCCGTACCACAGGGGGCACAGATACGCAGTATTTT.

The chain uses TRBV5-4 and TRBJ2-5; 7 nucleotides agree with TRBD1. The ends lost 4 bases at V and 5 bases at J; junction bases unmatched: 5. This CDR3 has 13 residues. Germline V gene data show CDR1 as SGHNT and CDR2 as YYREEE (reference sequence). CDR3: CASSMDRRETQYF. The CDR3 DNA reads TGTGCCAGCAGCATGGACAGGCGGGAGACCCAGTACTTC.

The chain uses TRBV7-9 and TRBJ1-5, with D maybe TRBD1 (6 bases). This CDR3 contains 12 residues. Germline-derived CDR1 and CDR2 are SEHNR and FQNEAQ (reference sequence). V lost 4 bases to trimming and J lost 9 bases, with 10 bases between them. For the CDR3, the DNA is TGTGCCAGCAGCTCCAGGGGTACGCCCCAGCATTTT. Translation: CASSSRGTPQHF.

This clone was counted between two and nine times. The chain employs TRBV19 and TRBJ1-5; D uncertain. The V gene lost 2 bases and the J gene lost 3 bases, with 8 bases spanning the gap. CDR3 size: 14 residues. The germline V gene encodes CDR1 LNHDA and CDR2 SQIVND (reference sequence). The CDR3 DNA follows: TGTGCCAGTAGTATACGAGGCTTCAATCAGCCCCAGCATTTT. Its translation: CASSIRGFNQPQHF.